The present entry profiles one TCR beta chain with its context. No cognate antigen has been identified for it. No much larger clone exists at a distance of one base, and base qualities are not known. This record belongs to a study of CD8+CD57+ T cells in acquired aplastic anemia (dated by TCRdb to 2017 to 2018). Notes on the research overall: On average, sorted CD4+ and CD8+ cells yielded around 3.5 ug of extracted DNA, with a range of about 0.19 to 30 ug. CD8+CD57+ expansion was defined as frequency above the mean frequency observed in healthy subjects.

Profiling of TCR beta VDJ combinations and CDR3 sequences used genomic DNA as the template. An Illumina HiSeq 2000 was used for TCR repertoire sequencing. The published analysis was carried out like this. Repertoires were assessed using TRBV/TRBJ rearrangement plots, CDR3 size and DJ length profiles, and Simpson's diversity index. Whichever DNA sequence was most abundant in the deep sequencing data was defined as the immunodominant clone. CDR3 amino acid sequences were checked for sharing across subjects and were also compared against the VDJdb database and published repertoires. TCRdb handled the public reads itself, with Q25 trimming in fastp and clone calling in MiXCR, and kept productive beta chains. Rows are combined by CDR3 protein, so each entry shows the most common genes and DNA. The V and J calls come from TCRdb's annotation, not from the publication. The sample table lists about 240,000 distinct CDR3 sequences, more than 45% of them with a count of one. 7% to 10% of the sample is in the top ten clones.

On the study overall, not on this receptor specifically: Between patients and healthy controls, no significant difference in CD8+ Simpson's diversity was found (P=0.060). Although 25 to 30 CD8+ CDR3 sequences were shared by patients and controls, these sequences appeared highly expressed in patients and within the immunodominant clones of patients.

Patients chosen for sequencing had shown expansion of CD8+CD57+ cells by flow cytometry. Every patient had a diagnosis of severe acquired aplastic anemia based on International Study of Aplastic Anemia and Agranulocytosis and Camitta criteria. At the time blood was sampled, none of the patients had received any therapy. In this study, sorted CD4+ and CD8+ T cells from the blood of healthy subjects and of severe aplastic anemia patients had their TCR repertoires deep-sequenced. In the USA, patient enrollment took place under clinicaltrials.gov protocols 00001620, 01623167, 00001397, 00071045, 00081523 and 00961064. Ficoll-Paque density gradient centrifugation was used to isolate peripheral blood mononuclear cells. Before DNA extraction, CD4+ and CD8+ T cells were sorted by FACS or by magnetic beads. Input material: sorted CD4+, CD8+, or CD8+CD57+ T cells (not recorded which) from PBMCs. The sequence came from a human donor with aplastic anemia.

The DNA sequence is as follows: TGTGCCATCAGTCGGGAGGGACCGATGAACACTGAAGCTTTCTTT. This codes for CAISREGPMNTEAFF. This receptor chain uses TRBV10-3 and TRBJ1-1; TRBD1 is a possible D gene, resting on 5 matching bases. V is pared back by 5 bases and J by 0 bases, with 13 bases lying between the germline termini. The germline V gene specifies ENHRY as CDR1 and SYGVKD as CDR2. The CDR3 has 15 amino acids, counting the end cysteine and phenylalanine. The retained sequence is limited to the CDR3, 45 bases, with the frame set at the first base.